The TCR beta chain under discussion was sequenced for a study of Ad26.COV2.S vaccination and SARS-CoV-2 variants. Overall study context: The vaccine Ad26.COV2.S was put into the muscle once, or twice with 56 days between.

Using immunoSEQ multiplex PCR, the repertoire was profiled, and TCRdb retains in-frame clones only, with some absent. The repertoire holds about 330,000 clones, with 75% to 90% as singletons. Treatment: roughly 18 received Ad26.COV2.S at low or high dose, single or two shots; a few received placebo; per-sample allocation not given. Repertoires come from day 63 after the first vaccine or placebo injection. In Boston, an adult donor aged 18-55 years took part. Vaccine was an Ad26 vector expressing Wuhan-strain SARS-CoV-2 spike. The clonotype originates from a person between 18 and 60 years old who received the Ad26.COV2.S COVID-19 vaccine or a placebo. The source material was peripheral blood, sampled in a trial of Ad26.COV2.S vaccine versus placebo.

The CDR3 DNA is TGTGCCAGCAGCGTCGCGGGGGGAACCGACGATACGCAGTATTTT. This sequence encodes CASSVAGGTDDTQYF. The chain recombines TRBV9 with TRBJ2-3; 8 bases are shared with TRBD2. Germline CDR1 is SGDLS and CDR2 is YYNGEE. Trimming at V came to 2 bases and at J to 6 bases, leaving 8 bases not matched to a gene. The CDR3 is made up of 15 amino acids.